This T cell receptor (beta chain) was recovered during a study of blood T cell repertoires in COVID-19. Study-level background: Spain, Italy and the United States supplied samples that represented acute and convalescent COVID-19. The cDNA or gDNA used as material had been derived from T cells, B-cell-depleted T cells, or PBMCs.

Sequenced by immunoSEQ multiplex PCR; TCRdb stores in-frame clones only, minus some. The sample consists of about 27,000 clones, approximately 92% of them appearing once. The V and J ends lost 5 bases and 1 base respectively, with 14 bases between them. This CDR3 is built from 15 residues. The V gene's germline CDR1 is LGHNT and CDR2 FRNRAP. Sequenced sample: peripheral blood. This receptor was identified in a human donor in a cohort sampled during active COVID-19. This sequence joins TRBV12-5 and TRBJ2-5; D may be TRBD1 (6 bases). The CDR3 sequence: CASGLPTRGQETQYF. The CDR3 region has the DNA TGTGCTAGTGGTCTCCCGACCAGGGGCCAAGAGACCCAGTACTTC.